Each of the 4 T cell receptor beta chains below was sequenced from the same sample in a study of blood T cell repertoires in COVID-19. Assay used: immunoSEQ multiplex PCR; TCRdb lists only in-frame clones, some missing. Here the sample spans under 100,000 clones, about 85% being singletons. Sequenced material: peripheral blood. Receptor source: a man at least 80 years old with active or convalescent COVID-19.

V usage is TRBV3-1 (or the pseudogene TRBV3-2) and J usage is TRBJ1-6, with D perhaps TRBD1 (6 bases). Germline V CDR1 and CDR2: LGHDT, YNNKEL (reference sequence). Trimming cost V 2 bases and J 9 bases, with 14 bases left between them. The CDR3 runs 15 residues. The CDR3 reads CASSQTPARGSPLHF. CDR3 sequence (DNA): TGTGCCAGCAGCCAAACTCCAGCCAGGGGTTCACCCCTCCACTTT.

For the CDR3, the DNA is TGTGCCAGCTCCTCGGACAGGGGTTCACCCCTCCACTTT. Translated, it gives CASSSDRGSPLHF. The chain uses TRBV18 and TRBJ1-6; TRBD1 aligns across 9 bases. This CDR3 spans 13 amino acids. The germline CDR1 and CDR2 sequences are KGHSH and LQKENI. Unmatched junction bases numbered 3, after V lost 6 bases and J lost 9 bases.

This rearrangement joins TRBV25-1 to TRBJ1-2, with 9 positions matching TRBD1. Germline V gives CDR1 MGHDK, CDR2 SYGVNS. With V trimmed by 5 bases and J by 4 bases, 8 bases remained unmatched. The length of the CDR3 is 15 residues. The CDR3 DNA follows: TGTGCCAGCAGTCTACAGGGGGCTGGAACCTATGGCTACACCTTC. Protein product: CASSLQGAGTYGYTF.

Remarks on this clone: This same CDR3 is encoded by further DNA sequences in the sample. The chain employs TRBV18 and TRBJ2-5; TRBD1 agrees at 7 bases. V was clipped by 3 bases and J by 2 bases; unmatched bases: 0. This CDR3 has 13 residues. From germline, CDR1 is KGHSH and CDR2 LQKENI. Here the CDR3 DNA reads TGTGCCAGCTCACCGGGACAGCAAGAGACCCAGTACTTC. Protein product: CASSPGQQETQYF.